This record concerns one TCR beta chain sequence. The antigen is unknown. This entry comes from a study of blood T cells in healthy people across ages. Whole-study results and caveats: More naive CD4+ cells and higher diversity were found in long-lived than in aged donors. A strong correlation was seen between TCR beta diversity and naive T cell percentage. Diversity figures based on one million T cells were deemed too low.

CDR3 size: 15 residues. Between the trimmed V and J ends, which lost 4 bases and 5 bases, there was a span of 17 bases. Germline V gene lookup returns CDR1 MNHEY and CDR2 SMNVEV (reference sequence). Total RNA was extracted at no less than 6 micrograms per sample. Primers used in a second PCR of roughly 6 to 11 cycles were a sample-barcoded 5' primer and a J-beta primer mix. TCRdb passed the 5' RACE reads through MiXCR, listing each CDR3 protein once. This sample yields 600,000 to 900,000 distinct CDR3 sequences, of which about 26% are seen a single time; under 3% belongs to the top ten. These records were also assigned to another study, of T cells of mothers and their children.

The source of this sequence is a boy between 10 and 17 years old in good health. V is TRBV27 and J is TRBJ2-5, with D perhaps being TRBD1 or TRBD2 (6 bases each). The sequenced sample was blood. The CDR3 reads CASSSQRGEDETQYF. The CDR3 DNA reads as TGTGCCAGCAGTTCCCAGAGGGGGGAGGATGAGACCCAGTACTTC.